This TCR beta chain stems from a study of blood T cells in healthy people across ages (dated by TCRdb to about 2015). About the full investigation: In model experiments, template switching captured about one uniquely barcoded TCR beta cDNA molecule for every two T cells. The study analyzed two additional independent replicas of 1 million unique cDNA reads from the same blood draw for two donors, one aged 18 to 30 and one aged 80 or older. To avoid experimental bias, donors of different ages were distributed randomly across sequencing lanes. The donors were split into four age groups: young (average around 16 years), middle-aged (around 40), aged (62) and long-lived (approximately 80). The study measured age-related changes in TCR beta repertoire diversity using deep sequencing normalized with unique cDNA molecular identifiers. Broader findings and caveats from the paper: Observed TCR beta diversity per million T cells fell roughly linearly with age, and a significant reduction was already apparent by age about 36. The long-lived group showed more naive CD4+ T cells, fewer expanded clones and increased TCR diversity than the aged group, suggesting age selection. Conclusive comparison of naive and antigen-experienced compartments was prevented by the profiling of bulk unsorted PBMCs. Observed TCR beta diversity correlated strongly with the percentage of naive T cells measured by flow cytometry. Donor CMV infection status was unknown, potentially confounding age-related changes in expanded clonotypes. Total diversity estimates from one million sequenced T cells were considered lower bounds and underestimates.

The library was prepared using 5' RACE. Sequencer: Illumina HiSeq 2500. A second PCR of about 6 to 11 cycles was run with a J-beta primer mix and a sample-barcoded 5' primer. A template-switch 5' adaptor carrying 12 random nucleotides introduced a unique molecular identifier onto each TCR beta cDNA molecule. At least 3 million CDR3-containing paired-end reads were obtained from each sample. All of the RNA was converted into first-strand cDNA using the Mint cDNA synthesis kit, with a TRBC-specific oligonucleotide serving as the primer. All cDNA was treated with uracil-DNA glycosylase and then went through a first 18-cycle PCR with the universal primers M1SS and BC2_uni_R. In the paper's pipeline: For normalization, 1 million high-quality reads were randomly selected from each sample, with every read carrying a distinct molecular identifier. Reads with shared molecular identifiers were discarded instead of being binned into consensus sequences. MiTCR, set to a Q25 quality threshold and the strictest error-elimination algorithm, was used for CDR3 identification, clonotype clustering and error correction. A nonparametric unseen species model with Euler transformation was used to estimate a lower bound on total TCR beta diversity. TCRdb took the public reads, trimmed them with fastp at Q25, ran MiXCR for clone calling and kept in-frame beta chains. For every CDR3 protein sequence, its rows merge into one entry that carries the most common genes and DNA. The V and J calls and clone size come from TCRdb's table, not from the authors' own analysis. The sample table contains about 720,000 distinct CDR3 sequences; only one count was recorded for approximately 21% of them. Roughly 22% of the sample is in the top ten clones.

Systemically healthy Caucasian individuals from Russia, 35 to 50 in total and aged about 6 to 95 years, were included as donors. Ten milliliters of peripheral blood were drawn from each donor into EDTA-treated Vacutainer tubes. PBMCs were isolated by Ficoll-Paque density-gradient centrifugation, with at least 6 million obtained per sample. Trizol reagent was used to extract total RNA from the PBMCs, yielding at least 5 micrograms per sample. For every donor, an aliquot of PBMCs went through flow cytometry to measure the percentages of naive CD45RAhigh/CD27high T cells. In its sample, this clonotype was seen many times. There is no known antigen for this receptor. No qualities accompany the bases; no much larger clone lies one base away. Via the germline V gene (reference sequence), CDR1 is DFQATT and CDR2 SNEGSKA. Reading from cysteine to phenylalanine, the CDR3 counts 14 amino acids. Kept here is only the CDR3 DNA, which spans 42 bases and is read in frame from base 1.

This TCR derives from a man in his 70s in good health. Sequencing was performed on blood. The chain couples TRBV20-1 to TRBJ2-3, with 7 bases aligning to TRBD2. The nucleotide sequence is TGCAGCGCCGGAGCTAGCGGCACCACAGATACGCAGTATTTT. Translated, it gives CSAGASGTTDTQYF.